These T cell receptor beta chains were read from a single sample in a study of T cells after yellow fever vaccination. TCRdb re-analysed the 5' RACE reads in MiXCR, keeping a single row per CDR3 protein. The sample gives fewer than 350,000 distinct CDR3 sequences, 8.7% of which show up once; under 20% is in the top ten. This specimen consisted of PBMCs, obtained on the day of the first yellow fever vaccination. The receptor source for this set is a man between 18 and 35 years old who received the YFV17D yellow fever vaccine. Each CDR3 is given with its conserved first and last residue. Fields, in order: clone size, CDR3 length, D gene, V gene, J gene, CDR3 protein, CDR3 DNA. The D gene is left open where the match is weak. Some rows mark clone size as missing; the rest say once, few, many or name a class of expanded clone.

abundance: many
len: 14
d_gene: NA
v_gene: TRBV5-1
j_gene: TRBJ1-2
CDR3aa: CASSLEEYRGGYTF
CDR3nt: TGCGCCAGCAGCTTGGAGGAATACCGGGGAGGCTACACCTTC

abundance: many
len: 15
d_gene: NA
v_gene: TRBV4-3
j_gene: TRBJ1-6
CDR3aa: CASSQDTGSELSLHF
CDR3nt: TGCGCCAGCAGCCAAGATACGGGCTCCGAGCTTTCCCTCCACTTT

abundance: few
len: 12
d_gene: NA
v_gene: TRBV3-1
j_gene: TRBJ2-7
CDR3aa: CASSLVSGEQYF
CDR3nt: TGTGCCAGCAGCCTCGTGTCGGGGGAGCAGTACTTC

abundance: few
len: 16
d_gene: NA
v_gene: TRBV10-3
j_gene: TRBJ2-2
CDR3aa: CAISEMGSGSTGELFF
CDR3nt: TGTGCCATCAGTGAGATGGGTTCAGGGAGTACCGGGGAGCTGTTTTTT

abundance: many
len: 14
d_gene: NA
v_gene: TRBV27
j_gene: TRBJ1-6
CDR3aa: CASSLSGPGSPLHF
CDR3nt: TGTGCCAGCAGTTTATCGGGCCCAGGTTCACCCCTCCACTTT

abundance: few
len: 16
d_gene: NA
v_gene: TRBV6-5
j_gene: TRBJ2-4
CDR3aa: CASSYSSTTGSNIQYF
CDR3nt: TGTGCCAGCAGTTACTCGAGCACGACAGGCTCAAACATTCAGTACTTC

abundance: NA
len: 15
d_gene: NA
v_gene: TRBV12-3/TRBV12-4
j_gene: TRBJ2-5
CDR3aa: CASSSRIIHSETQYF
CDR3nt: TGTGCCAGCAGTTCCCGAATAATTCACTCGGAGACCCAGTACTTC

abundance: many
len: 14
d_gene: NA
v_gene: TRBV12-3/TRBV12-4
j_gene: TRBJ2-5
CDR3aa: CASTESGAGETQYF
CDR3nt: TGTGCCAGCACCGAATCGGGGGCGGGAGAGACCCAGTACTTC

abundance: few
len: 17
d_gene: TRBD2
v_gene: TRBV12-3/TRBV12-4
j_gene: TRBJ2-3
CDR3aa: CASSFLTSGGTTDTQYF
CDR3nt: TGTGCCAGCAGTTTCCTGACTAGCGGGGGGACCACAGATACGCAGTATTTT

abundance: NA
len: 15
d_gene: NA
v_gene: TRBV12-5
j_gene: TRBJ1-2
CDR3aa: CASGLVLKGIDGYTF
CDR3nt: TGTGCTAGTGGTTTGGTACTAAAGGGGATCGATGGCTACACCTTC

abundance: NA
len: 16
d_gene: TRBD1
v_gene: TRBV24-1
j_gene: TRBJ2-1
CDR3aa: CATSDDPGQTGNEQFF
CDR3nt: TGTGCCACCAGTGATGACCCGGGACAGACGGGCAATGAGCAGTTCTTC

abundance: few
len: 13
d_gene: NA
v_gene: TRBV20-1
j_gene: TRBJ1-3
CDR3aa: CSVPGGAGNTIYF
CDR3nt: TGCAGTGTCCCGGGGGGAGCGGGAAACACCATATATTTT

abundance: NA
len: 15
d_gene: TRBD2
v_gene: TRBV5-1
j_gene: TRBJ2-1
CDR3aa: CASSFTSGGAGEQFF
CDR3nt: TGCGCCAGCAGCTTTACTAGCGGGGGGGCTGGGGAGCAGTTCTTC

abundance: many
len: 16
d_gene: TRBD2
v_gene: TRBV6-4
j_gene: TRBJ2-1
CDR3aa: CASRPFSGVPPGEQFF
CDR3nt: TGTGCCAGCCGACCGTTTAGCGGGGTCCCGCCCGGTGAGCAGTTCTTC

abundance: NA
len: 15
d_gene: NA
v_gene: TRBV11-1
j_gene: TRBJ2-5
CDR3aa: CASSKSAGSGETQYF
CDR3nt: TGTGCCAGCAGCAAAAGTGCGGGGTCGGGGGAGACCCAGTACTTC

abundance: few
len: 13
d_gene: NA
v_gene: TRBV3-1
j_gene: TRBJ2-2
CDR3aa: CASSQGYTGELFF
CDR3nt: TGTGCCAGCAGCCAAGGGTACACCGGGGAGCTGTTTTTT

abundance: NA
len: 15
d_gene: NA
v_gene: TRBV7-7
j_gene: TRBJ2-5
CDR3aa: CASTPIPGQGSTQYF
CDR3nt: TGTGCTAGCACCCCAATTCCGGGGCAGGGTTCGACCCAGTACTTC

abundance: few
len: 14
d_gene: TRBD2
v_gene: TRBV29-1
j_gene: TRBJ2-2
CDR3aa: CSVGVTSDDGELFF
CDR3nt: TGCAGCGTTGGGGTTACTAGCGATGACGGGGAGCTGTTTTTT

abundance: NA
len: 13
d_gene: NA
v_gene: TRBV12-5
j_gene: TRBJ1-5
CDR3aa: CASGFRASQPQHF
CDR3nt: TGTGCTAGTGGTTTCAGGGCAAGTCAGCCCCAGCATTTT

abundance: NA
len: 16
d_gene: NA
v_gene: TRBV4-1
j_gene: TRBJ1-1
CDR3aa: CASSRGPGRRGTEAFF
CDR3nt: TGCGCCAGCAGCCGAGGGCCGGGGCGTAGGGGGACTGAAGCTTTCTTT

abundance: NA
len: 14
d_gene: NA
v_gene: TRBV11-2
j_gene: TRBJ2-2
CDR3aa: CASSSSAAAGELFF
CDR3nt: TGTGCCAGCAGCTCCTCTGCCGCAGCCGGGGAGCTGTTTTTT

abundance: few
len: 16
d_gene: NA
v_gene: TRBV11-2
j_gene: TRBJ2-5
CDR3aa: CASSPTGRLFQETQYF
CDR3nt: TGTGCCAGCAGCCCTACGGGGCGGCTCTTCCAAGAGACCCAGTACTTC

abundance: few
len: 14
d_gene: TRBD1
v_gene: TRBV7-8
j_gene: TRBJ1-2
CDR3aa: CASSKDRGVYGYTF
CDR3nt: TGTGCCAGCAGCAAGGACAGGGGAGTATATGGCTACACCTTC

abundance: few
len: 16
d_gene: NA
v_gene: TRBV3-1
j_gene: TRBJ2-7
CDR3aa: CASSHLDRRSSYEQYF
CDR3nt: TGTGCCAGCAGCCACCTAGACAGGAGGAGCTCCTACGAGCAGTACTTC

abundance: NA
len: 16
d_gene: TRBD2
v_gene: TRBV7-2
j_gene: TRBJ2-3
CDR3aa: CASSLAPAGITDTQYF
CDR3nt: TGTGCCAGCAGCTTAGCACCAGCGGGGATCACAGATACGCAGTATTTT

abundance: few
len: 15
d_gene: NA
v_gene: TRBV11-2
j_gene: TRBJ2-3
CDR3aa: CASSPNSLDRDTQYF
CDR3nt: TGTGCCAGCAGCCCCAATTCGTTGGACAGAGATACGCAGTATTTT